This T cell receptor (beta chain) was recorded in a study of blood T cell repertoires in COVID-19. Study-level background: Donors in the United States, Italy and Spain gave samples during acute or convalescent COVID-19. PBMCs, B-cell-depleted T cells, or T cells provided the cDNA or gDNA that made up the material.

Looked up from germline, CDR1 is SGHTA and CDR2 is FQGNSA. The CDR3 loop spans 15 amino acids. The germline V and J ends were trimmed by 4 bases and 1 base, with 13 bases remaining between them. Authors' methods: Reference gene primer amplification in the assay estimated nucleated cell counts. The method was immunoSEQ multiplex PCR; TCRdb's version includes in-frame clones alone and lacks a portion of them. V and J calls plus clone size are reproduced from that table; the DNA served to infer D and trimming. The profile covers approximately 200,000 clones, with approximately 83% appearing a single time and 9.5% to 13% taken by the ten largest.

The sequence derives from a human donor with active or convalescent COVID-19. The donor label of this sample is uncertain. Sequenced sample: peripheral blood. V usage is TRBV7-2 and J usage is TRBJ1-2; D is uncertain. DNA for the CDR3: TGTGCCAGCAGCTCATACAGAGATAATAACTATGGCTACACCTTC. It encodes CASSSYRDNNYGYTF.